This T cell receptor beta chain appears in the sequencing data of a study of tumor and adjacent non-tumor tissue in lung cancer. Background on the study: The patients, about nine men and about five women, were about 31 to 85 with stage I to III disease. Samples averaged about 4.3 million productive TCRbeta reads each. Overall study results and limits: Shorter survival was associated with higher TCR diversity in tumors.

To note about this clonotype: Its antigen is not identified. At one boundary the junction diverges from the germline segment, which might be a read error.

RNA was extracted from bulk tissue without any cell sorting. TCRbeta libraries were built with three rounds of nested PCR, modified from ARM-PCR. TCRdb re-derived calls from the multiplex PCR reads in MiXCR, one entry per CDR3 protein. This sample yields roughly 75,000 distinct CDR3 sequences, of which roughly 80% are seen a single time; 10% to 15% belongs to the top ten. The CDR3 runs 16 residues. Germline values: CDR1 MNHNY, CDR2 SVGAGI (reference sequence). Sequenced: lung tumor tissue. The V call is TRBV6-6, the J call TRBJ2-1, with D maybe TRBD2 (7 bases). This receptor was identified in a woman aged 50 to 60 with non-small cell lung cancer. CDR3 nucleotide sequence: TGTGCCTGCAGCCTAAACCGGGGGGCGGGATTAATTGAGCAGTTCTTC. Its protein is CACSLNRGAGLIEQFF.